Listed below are T cell receptor beta chains from one sample, sequenced in a study of control samples from healthy donors and cancer patients. The repertoire was sequenced with immunoSEQ multiplex PCR; TCRdb's copy has only in-frame clones and lacks some. The sample has fewer than 45,000 clones; 85% to 95% are singletons. Specimen: PBMCs. These receptors were obtained from a woman aged 35 to 49 with head and neck cancer. CDR3s include the opening cysteine and the closing phenylalanine or tryptophan. Fields, in order: CDR3 DNA, CDR3 protein, clone size, J gene, V gene, D gene. A D gene is named only where the DNA matches it firmly. Expanded clones get a size class; other rows say once, few or many, or leave the size out.

TGTGCCAGCAGGGAGGGGGGTGGCGGGGAAGCTTTCTTT CASREGGGGEAFF . TRBJ1-1 TRBV3-1/TRBV3-2 .
TGTGCCAGCTCACCGGTTAGGATGGGAGAGACCCAGTACTTC CASSPVRMGETQYF . TRBJ2-5 TRBV18 .
TGTGCCAGCAGTTTATCGAAGCAAGAGACCCAGTACTTC CASSLSKQETQYF . TRBJ2-5 TRBV27 .
TGTGCCAGCAGTTCGGCAGGGAAGGTGGGTTCACCCCTCCACTTT CASSSAGKVGSPLHF . TRBJ1-6 TRBV27 .
TGCGCCAGCAGCCAAGATCAGGCGGGGGCGCCTCCTATGAACACTGAAGCTTTCTTT CASSQDQAGAPPMNTEAFF . TRBJ1-1 TRBV4-1 .
TGCGCCAGCAGCTTGGGGCGGGGGGACTCCTATAATTCACCCCTCCACTTT CASSLGRGDSYNSPLHF . TRBJ1-6 TRBV5-1 .
TGTGCCAGCAGCTTTTTCGGGACTTACAATGAGCAGTTCTTC CASSFFGTYNEQFF . TRBJ2-1 TRBV11-2 .
TGTGCCAGCAGCCCGGACAGCGGGAGGGCCAGTGAGCAGTTCTTC CASSPDSGRASEQFF . TRBJ2-1 TRBV5-6 TRBD2
TGCGCCAGCAGCCAAGATGGGACGGGGGGGCGCACAGATACGCAGTATTTT CASSQDGTGGRTDTQYF once TRBJ2-3 TRBV4-1 TRBD2
TGTGCCAGCAGCTTAGGAGGGATGGCGTTCTATGGCTACACCTTC CASSLGGMAFYGYTF . TRBJ1-2 TRBV11-1 .
TGTGCCAGCAGTTTCCGGCCTGAAAGGGACTATGGCTACACCTTC CASSFRPERDYGYTF . TRBJ1-2 TRBV27 .
TGTGCCAGCAGCTTGTTGGGGGCGGACACCGGGGAGCTGTTTTTT CASSLLGADTGELFF . TRBJ2-2 TRBV5-4 .
TGTGCCAGCAGTTACGCTGGACTAGCGGCCTCCTACGAGCAGTACTTC CASSYAGLAASYEQYF . TRBJ2-7 TRBV6-2/TRBV6-3 TRBD2
TGTGCCAGCAGCTTAGTGGGGGGGCAGGGGAGCTCCTACAATGAGCAGTTCTTC CASSLVGGQGSSYNEQFF . TRBJ2-1 TRBV11-3 .
TGTGCCAGCTCACCGGGCGGGGGACAGGGGGGAGCGAGCCAGCCCCAGCATTTT CASSPGGGQGGASQPQHF . TRBJ1-5 TRBV18 TRBD1
TGTGCCAGCAGCTCGCCCCTAGGGGACACTAGCACAGATACGCAGTATTTT CASSSPLGDTSTDTQYF . TRBJ2-3 TRBV7-9 .
TGCAGCATCATTCTGGGACAGGGAACCTACGAGCAGTACTTC CSIILGQGTYEQYF . TRBJ2-7 TRBV29-1 TRBD1
TGTGCCAGCAGTCAAACGACAGTAACCTACGAGCAGTACTTC CASSQTTVTYEQYF . TRBJ2-7 TRBV6-6 .
TGTGCCGAACCGGGACTAGCGGGAGTAGCAGATACGCAGTATTTT CAEPGLAGVADTQYF . TRBJ2-3 TRBV2 TRBD2
TGTGCCAGCAGCCAGGACAAGGTCCGCGGCTACACCTTC CASSQDKVRGYTF . TRBJ1-2 TRBV3-1/TRBV3-2 .
TGTGCCAGCAGCTTAGGACAGAGCCCCTACGAGCAGTACTTC CASSLGQSPYEQYF . TRBJ2-7 TRBV5-5 .
TGTGCCTGGAGCGGCCGGGGCCTAAACACTGAAGCTTTCTTT CAWSGRGLNTEAFF . TRBJ1-1 TRBV30 .
TGTGCTAGTGCCCCGACCTTAGGGACAGGGTCTGAAAAACTGTTTTTT CASAPTLGTGSEKLFF once TRBJ1-4 TRBV12-5 TRBD1
TGTGCCAGCAGCCTCACGCGGGGGGCGGGTGAGCAGTACTTC CASSLTRGAGEQYF once TRBJ2-7 TRBV7-2 TRBD2
TGCGCCAGCAGCTTCGACAGGCTGAACACTGAAGCTTTCTTT CASSFDRLNTEAFF few TRBJ1-1 TRBV5-1 .
TGTGCCAGCAACCGATACGGATTCTACGAGCAGTACTTC CASNRYGFYEQYF . TRBJ2-7 TRBV5-6 .
TGTGCCAGCAGGCAAAATGAAAAACTGTTTTTT CASRQNEKLFF . TRBJ1-4 TRBV5-5 .
TGTGCCAGCAGCTTACCGAAGCGGGGTGGGGCCTACAATGAGCAGTTCTTC CASSLPKRGGAYNEQFF . TRBJ2-1 TRBV7-8 TRBD2
TGTGCCATCACAGGGACCGCCAATCAGCCCCAGCATTTT CAITGTANQPQHF . TRBJ1-5 TRBV28 .
TGCGCCAGCAGCCAAGCCCCGACACAGTCCTACGAGCAGTACTTC CASSQAPTQSYEQYF . TRBJ2-7 TRBV4-1 .
TGTGCCAGCAGCTCCAGGGCAGAGGGCACCGGGGAGCTGTTTTTT CASSSRAEGTGELFF . TRBJ2-2 TRBV7-2 .
TGTGCCAGCAGTTACGACAGGTCCCCATCCTACGAGCAGTACTTC CASSYDRSPSYEQYF . TRBJ2-7 TRBV6-5 .
TGTGCCAGCGGGGGTGGCTACACCTTC CASGGGYTF . TRBJ1-2 TRBV9 .
TGTGCCAGCAGTGAATTTGGAGCCCGTAATTCACCCCTCCACTTT CASSEFGARNSPLHF . TRBJ1-6 TRBV6-1 .
TGTGCCAGCTCACGCTCCGGGACAGGGCAATACGAGCAGTACTTC CASSRSGTGQYEQYF . TRBJ2-7 TRBV18 TRBD1
TGTGCCAGCAGCTTAGTATGGGCGGGAGACGGCAATGAGCAGTTCTTC CASSLVWAGDGNEQFF . TRBJ2-1 TRBV13 TRBD2
TGTGCCAGTAGTATTTGGGGTACGCACACTGAAGCTTTCTTT CASSIWGTHTEAFF . TRBJ1-1 TRBV19 .
TGTGCCAGCAGTCCCCCGGGACCGTATGGCTACACCTTC CASSPPGPYGYTF . TRBJ1-2 TRBV28 .
TGTGCCAGCTCCCCGACAGGGGTCGCCGGGGAGCTGTTTTTT CASSPTGVAGELFF . TRBJ2-2 TRBV19 TRBD1
TGTGCCACCGGGGACCGCTCCTATGGCTACACCTTC CATGDRSYGYTF . TRBJ1-2 TRBV24-1 .
TGTGCCAGCAGCGTTGGGCTTGTCAATGAGCAGTTCTTC CASSVGLVNEQFF . TRBJ2-1 TRBV9 .
TGTGCCAGCAGTTCCGACAGGGTTGCCCCTGGGGGTGGCCTCTTC CASSSDRVAPGGGLF . TRBJ1-2 TRBV6-5 TRBD1
TGTGCCATCAGTGACCAGGGGGCCATTAATGAAAAACTGTTTTTT CAISDQGAINEKLFF . TRBJ1-4 TRBV10-3 TRBD1
TGTGCCAGCAGCTTGGCAGGGGGCGTTAAAAACATTCAGTACTTC CASSLAGGVKNIQYF . TRBJ2-4 TRBV5-4 TRBD1
TGTGCCAGCAGTTCCCTCCCCCCGGGACGTCCCACCTATGGCTACACCTTC CASSSLPPGRPTYGYTF . TRBJ1-2 TRBV27 .
TGTGCCAGCTCACCAAAGCCCTTGAGGCCAACCACCCCGAGCACTGAAGCTTTCTTT CASSPKPLRPTTPSTEAFF . TRBJ1-1 TRBV18 .
TGTGCCAGCAGTGAGGGGAGGCAGCCCCAGCATTTT CASSEGRQPQHF once TRBJ1-5 TRBV25-1 .
TGTGCCTATACCTACTCAACAGGGGGCGAGTTTGGGTCCACAACTGAAGCTTTCTTT CAYTYSTGGEFGSTTEAFF . TRBJ1-1 TRBV30 TRBD1
TGCAGTGCGAGTCGGGACACTTCTAACTATGGCTACACCTTC CSASRDTSNYGYTF once TRBJ1-2 TRBV20-1 .